This TCR beta chain appears in the sequencing data of a study of blood T cell repertoires in COVID-19. Overall study context: Sites in the United States, Italy and Spain provided acute and convalescent COVID-19 samples. In each case, the material was cDNA or gDNA derived from T cells, B-cell-depleted T cells, or PBMCs.

The protocol was immunoSEQ multiplex PCR, while the TCRdb copy is restricted to in-frame clones and leaves out a portion. The sample contains around 180,000 clones, roughly 76% of which appear only once. V was cut by 4 bases and J by 1 base, with 10 bases left in between. CDR1 is ENHRY, CDR2 SYGVKD, per germline. The CDR3 extends over 15 amino acids. Recruited during active infection, patients (from Seattle) were subsequently followed longitudinally. Sequencing was carried out using peripheral blood. The sequence was collected from a woman of 80 years or more with COVID-19, enrolled during active disease. The chain has TRBV10-3 and TRBJ2-2, with D unresolved. Written as DNA, the CDR3 is TGTGCCATCAGTGGTCAGTTACAGAACACCGGGGAGCTGTTTTTT. Its protein product is CAISGQLQNTGELFF.